A selection of T cell receptor beta chains follows, all from one sample in a study of beta chain features in type 1 diabetes. The protocol was immunoSEQ multiplex PCR, while the TCRdb copy is restricted to in-frame clones and leaves out a portion. The sample holds just over 15,000 clones, roughly two fifths seen once. Sequenced: stem cell memory CD4+ T cells from blood. Receptor source: a woman aged 40 to 55 in good health. Both conserved end residues are part of each CDR3. A D gene is named only where the DNA matches it firmly. A clone size is listed for some rows: how often the clone was seen (once, few, many), or a class if it is expanded.

v_call	j_call	clone_size	d_call	cdr3_aa	cdr3_nt
TRBV19	TRBJ1-5	-	TRBD1	CASSTGQGGNQPQHF	TGTGCCAGTAGTACGGGACAGGGGGGGAATCAGCCCCAGCATTTT
TRBV6-1	TRBJ2-5	-	-	CATRLFVQETQYF	TGTGCCACCAGACTTTTTGTACAAGAGACCCAGTACTTC
TRBV19	TRBJ1-1	-	-	CASRGVQGTEAFF	TGTGCCAGTAGGGGAGTACAAGGAACTGAAGCTTTCTTT
TRBV18	TRBJ2-2	-	-	CASSPQGASANTGELFF	TGTGCCAGCTCACCACAGGGGGCTAGCGCGAACACCGGGGAGCTGTTTTTT
TRBV4-1	TRBJ2-2	medium-sized	-	CASSQDFRAGELFF	TGCGCCAGCAGCCAAGATTTCAGGGCCGGGGAGCTGTTTTTT
TRBV2	TRBJ2-7	-	TRBD1	CASRFETGDSYEQYF	TGTGCCAGCCGCTTCGAGACAGGGGACTCCTACGAGCAGTACTTC
TRBV6-6	TRBJ2-5	few	-	CASSFQVQETQYF	TGTGCCAGCAGTTTTCAGGTTCAAGAGACCCAGTACTTC
TRBV11-2	TRBJ2-7	few	-	CASSSVAAPRQYF	TGTGCCAGCAGCTCCGTAGCGGCGCCGAGGCAGTACTTC
TRBV10-3	TRBJ2-1	-	TRBD1	CAIGGTGINEQFF	TGTGCCATCGGAGGGACAGGGATCAATGAGCAGTTCTTC
TRBV18	TRBJ1-5	-	-	CASSPMGAGDPAQPQHF	TGTGCCAGCTCACCAATGGGAGCAGGGGATCCTGCTCAGCCCCAGCATTTT
TRBV2	TRBJ1-1	-	-	CASRTGQHTEAFF	TGTGCCAGCAGGACGGGACAACACACTGAAGCTTTCTTT
TRBV5-1	TRBJ1-2	few	TRBD1	CASAPTGEYGYTF	TGCGCCAGCGCACCGACAGGGGAATATGGCTACACCTTC
TRBV2	TRBJ2-3	-	-	CASKPGTVGGTQYF	TGTGCCAGCAAGCCCGGGACAGTGGGGGGTACGCAGTATTTT
TRBV7-9	TRBJ2-3	few	-	CASSLGQHLGDTQYF	TGTGCCAGCAGCTTAGGCCAACACCTCGGGGATACGCAGTATTTT
TRBV12-5	TRBJ1-1	-	TRBD1	CASGLPQGSEAFF	TGTGCTAGTGGTTTGCCACAGGGGTCTGAAGCTTTCTTT
TRBV14	TRBJ2-7	-	TRBD2	CASSQAGGGGDGPYEQYF	TGTGCCAGCAGCCAAGCCGGGGGGGGCGGGGACGGGCCCTACGAGCAGTACTTC
TRBV11-1	TRBJ1-4	once	-	CASSYLQGGNEKLFF	TGTGCCAGCAGCTATCTACAGGGCGGCAATGAAAAACTGTTTTTT
TRBV7-9	TRBJ2-3	few	-	CASSPYLGQKSDTQYF	TGTGCCAGCAGCCCCTACCTCGGACAGAAATCAGATACGCAGTATTTT
TRBV5-1	TRBJ1-1	-	-	CASSLAGNTEAFF	TGCGCCAGCAGCTTGGCGGGGAACACTGAAGCTTTCTTT
TRBV4-3	TRBJ1-2	few	-	CASSQLAGPSYGYTF	TGCGCCAGCAGCCAACTGGCAGGGCCCAGCTATGGCTACACCTTC
TRBV9	TRBJ1-3	few	-	CASSLYDSDSGNTIYF	TGTGCCAGCAGCCTCTACGACAGCGACTCTGGAAACACCATATATTTT
TRBV4-1	TRBJ1-5	-	-	CASSQGPGGNQPQHF	TGCGCCAGCAGCCAAGGTCCAGGTGGGAATCAGCCCCAGCATTTT
TRBV19	TRBJ1-5	-	TRBD1	CASSIPRTGVGQPQHF	TGTGCCAGTAGTATACCCCGGACAGGGGTGGGTCAGCCCCAGCATTTT
TRBV5-4	TRBJ2-2	few	TRBD1	CASSGGQVNTGELFF	TGTGCCAGCAGCGGGGGACAGGTGAACACCGGGGAGCTGTTTTTT
TRBV18	TRBJ1-4	few	-	CASSRQEANEKLFF	TGTGCCAGCTCCAGACAGGAAGCTAATGAAAAACTGTTTTTT
TRBV11-2	TRBJ2-7	-	TRBD1	CASSLVGQGPGEQYF	TGTGCCAGCAGCTTAGTCGGACAGGGGCCTGGCGAGCAGTACTTC
TRBV18	TRBJ2-2	-	TRBD1	CASSPQPGQGAAGELFF	TGTGCCAGCTCACCACAACCGGGACAGGGGGCCGCCGGGGAGCTGTTTTTT
TRBV7-6	TRBJ2-3	once	TRBD1	CASSTGVADTQYF	TGTGCCAGCAGCACAGGGGTTGCAGATACGCAGTATTTT
TRBV11-2	TRBJ2-1	-	-	CASSNRGIRLGIF	TGTGCCAGCAGCAACCGGGGTATAAGGTTGGGGATCTTC
TRBV4-3	TRBJ1-1	-	TRBD1	CASSQDRDRVTEAFF	TGCGCCAGCAGCCAAGACCGGGACAGGGTCACTGAAGCTTTCTTT
TRBV4-2	TRBJ2-2	few	TRBD1	CASSQGSGQAVPGELFF	TGTGCCAGCAGCCAAGGATCTGGACAGGCTGTCCCCGGGGAGCTGTTTTTT
TRBV9	TRBJ2-7	-	TRBD1	CASSVEQGNGEQYF	TGTGCCAGCAGCGTAGAACAGGGGAACGGCGAGCAGTACTTC
TRBV19	TRBJ2-1	once	-	CASSMRGQYNEQFF	TGTGCCAGTAGTATGAGAGGACAGTACAATGAGCAGTTCTTC
TRBV4-1	TRBJ2-1	-	TRBD2	CASSQVVQRDSSYNEQFF	TGCGCCAGCAGCCAAGTGGTTCAGCGGGATAGCTCCTACAATGAGCAGTTCTTC
TRBV29-1	TRBJ1-2	few	-	CSVAVGSYGYTF	TGCAGCGTCGCCGTTGGGAGCTATGGCTACACCTTC
TRBV19	TRBJ1-4	-	-	CASSLHGDEKLFF	TGTGCCAGTAGTCTACACGGGGATGAGAAACTGTTTTTT
TRBV7-2	TRBJ1-1	-	TRBD1	CASSLDRGSTEAFF	TGTGCCAGCAGCTTAGACAGGGGATCCACTGAAGCTTTCTTT
TRBV4-1	TRBJ2-7	few	TRBD1	CASSQESGTGYEQYF	TGCGCCAGCAGCCAAGAAAGTGGGACAGGCTACGAGCAGTACTTC
TRBV19	TRBJ2-3	few	-	CASSRPLSGTSSTDTQYF	TGTGCCAGTAGTAGACCCTTATCGGGAACCTCTAGCACAGATACGCAGTATTTT
TRBV14	TRBJ1-2	-	TRBD1	CASSLIAGQGLYYGYTF	TGTGCCAGCAGTCTGATCGCGGGACAGGGCTTGTACTATGGCTACACCTTC
TRBV5-1	TRBJ2-1	-	-	CASSSGVEQFF	TGCGCCAGCAGCTCCGGAGTTGAGCAGTTCTTC
TRBV7-9	TRBJ1-3	few	TRBD1	CASSFGDREHTIYF	TGTGCCAGCAGCTTCGGGGACAGGGAACACACCATATATTTT
TRBV9	TRBJ2-1	-	TRBD2	CASSGWGLAYEQFF	TGTGCCAGCAGCGGCTGGGGACTAGCGTATGAGCAGTTCTTC
TRBV25-1	TRBJ2-5	few	TRBD2	CASSEYGGGRKETQYF	TGTGCCAGCAGTGAATATGGGGGGGGAAGGAAAGAGACCCAGTACTTC
TRBV6-6	TRBJ1-1	-	TRBD1	CATSGTGGDWAEAFF	TGTGCCACCTCAGGGACAGGGGGAGATTGGGCTGAAGCTTTCTTT
TRBV15	TRBJ2-4	-	TRBD1	CATSAGTGGNIQYF	TGTGCCACCAGCGCAGGGACAGGGGGAAACATTCAGTACTTC
TRBV7-2	TRBJ1-1	-	-	CASSPPGGGTAEAFF	TGTGCCAGCAGCCCACCGGGAGGGGGGACCGCTGAAGCTTTCTTT
TRBV7-9	TRBJ2-1	once	-	CASSSKGVEKPARKQFF	TGTGCCAGCAGCTCGAAGGGAGTGGAAAAACCAGCTCGAAAGCAGTTCTTC
TRBV10-3	TRBJ2-7	-	TRBD1	CAISVDPGQIYEQYF	TGTGCCATCAGTGTAGACCCGGGACAGATTTACGAGCAGTACTTC
TRBV2	TRBJ2-1	-	TRBD2	CASSEGGGGPLYNEQFF	TGTGCCAGCAGTGAAGGGGGCGGGGGGCCTCTCTACAATGAGCAGTTCTTC
TRBV20-1	TRBJ1-2	few	-	CSALQGGYTF	TGCAGTGCTTTACAGGGAGGCTACACCTTC
TRBV7-2	TRBJ1-4	few	-	CASSLEAGDQWELFF	TGTGCCAGCAGCTTAGAGGCAGGGGACCAATGGGAACTGTTTTTT
TRBV27	TRBJ2-7	-	TRBD1	CASSLEQGATYEQYF	TGTGCCAGCAGTTTAGAGCAGGGGGCTACCTACGAGCAGTACTTC
TRBV21-1	TRBJ1-4	-	-	CASSKAGGTNEKLFF	TGTGCCAGCAGCAAAGCGGGGGGAACTAATGAAAAACTGTTTTTT
TRBV20-1	TRBJ2-1	few	-	CSASEYEQFF	TGCAGTGCTAGCGAGTATGAGCAGTTCTTC
TRBV25-1	TRBJ1-1	-	-	CASSVYGGRHTEAFF	TGTGCCAGCAGTGTGTATGGAGGGCGGCACACTGAAGCTTTCTTT
TRBV5-1	TRBJ2-5	-	-	CASRSPSNQETQYF	TGCGCCAGCAGGTCACCTAGTAATCAAGAGACCCAGTACTTC